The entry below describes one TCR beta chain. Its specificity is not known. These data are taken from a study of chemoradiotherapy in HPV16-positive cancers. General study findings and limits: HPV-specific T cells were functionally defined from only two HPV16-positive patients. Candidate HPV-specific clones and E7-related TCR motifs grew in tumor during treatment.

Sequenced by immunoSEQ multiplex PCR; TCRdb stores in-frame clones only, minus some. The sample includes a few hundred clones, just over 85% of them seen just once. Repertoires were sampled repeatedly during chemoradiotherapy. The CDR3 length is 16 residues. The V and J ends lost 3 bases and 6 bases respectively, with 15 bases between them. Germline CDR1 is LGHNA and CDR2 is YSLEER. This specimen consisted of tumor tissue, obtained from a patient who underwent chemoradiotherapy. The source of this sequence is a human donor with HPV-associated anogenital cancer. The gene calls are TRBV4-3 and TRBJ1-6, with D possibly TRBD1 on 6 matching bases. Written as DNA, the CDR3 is TGCGCCAGCAGCCAGTATAACAGGGCCGTTAATTCACCCCTCCACTTT. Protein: CASSQYNRAVNSPLHF.